Listed below are T cell receptor beta chains from one sample, sequenced in a study of blood T cell repertoires in COVID-19. Clones were sequenced by immunoSEQ multiplex PCR, and TCRdb holds only the in-frame ones, with some missing. The data show about 150,000 clones, around four fifths seen once. Sequencing was done on a sample of PBMCs or T cells enriched from blood (not recorded which). These TCRs come from a woman in her 50s who had recovered from COVID-19. Both conserved end residues are part of each CDR3. Fields, in order: J gene, D gene, clone size, V gene, CDR3 protein, CDR3 DNA. A D gene is named only where the DNA matches it firmly. Rows give clone size only sometimes, using once, few, many, or a class for an expanded clone.

>TRBJ2-5|.|.|TRBV10-3
CAISPATSPGETQYF
TGTGCCATCAGCCCGGCCACCTCACCAGGGGAGACCCAGTACTTC
>TRBJ2-4|.|.|TRBV2
CASSQGNIQYF
TGTGCCAGCAGTCAGGGGAACATTCAGTACTTC
>TRBJ2-1|.|.|TRBV21-1
CASSLRRTGGTRNEQFF
TGTGCCAGCAGCCTCCGCCGGACGGGAGGGACGCGCAATGAGCAGTTCTTC
>TRBJ1-2|.|.|TRBV9
CASSVAADSYGYTF
TGTGCCAGCAGCGTAGCAGCGGATTCCTATGGCTACACCTTC
>TRBJ2-7|TRBD1|.|TRBV7-3
CASSLGVGQGYEQYF
TGTGCCAGCAGCTTAGGGGTGGGACAGGGGTACGAGCAGTACTTC
>TRBJ2-1|TRBD2|.|TRBV3-1/TRBV3-2
CASSQGIVLASGINEQFF
TGTGCCAGCAGCCAAGGGATCGTTTTGGCTAGCGGGATCAATGAGCAGTTCTTC
>TRBJ2-2|TRBD2|.|TRBV4-1
CASSQNPSGTNTGELFF
TGCGCCAGCAGCCAAAATCCTAGCGGGACGAACACCGGGGAGCTGTTTTTT
>TRBJ2-3|TRBD2|.|TRBV7-2
CASSLLAGGVDTQYF
TGTGCCAGCAGCTTATTAGCGGGAGGGGTAGATACGCAGTATTTT
>TRBJ1-5|.|.|TRBV7-8
CASSTQTANQPQHF
TGTGCCAGCAGCACCCAGACAGCTAATCAGCCCCAGCATTTT
>TRBJ2-5|.|.|TRBV5-4
CASSLGDSEETQYF
TGTGCCAGCAGCTTGGGTGACTCCGAAGAGACCCAGTACTTC
>TRBJ2-1|TRBD1|.|TRBV24-1
CATSDSNRDRGNEQFF
TGTGCCACCAGTGATTCGAACCGGGACAGGGGAAATGAGCAGTTCTTC
>TRBJ1-2|.|few|TRBV7-2
CASSLVVGGVYGYTF
TGTGCCAGCAGCTTGGTTGTGGGGGGGGTCTATGGCTACACCTTC
>TRBJ2-3|.|.|TRBV7-7
CASSLGLSQDTQYF
TGTGCTAGCAGCTTAGGTTTGTCACAAGATACGCAGTATTTT
>TRBJ1-1|.|.|TRBV25-1
CASSEVGGTEAFF
TGTGCCAGCAGTGAAGTTGGGGGGACTGAAGCTTTCTTT
>TRBJ2-2|TRBD1|.|TRBV27
CASSLWDRNTGELFF
TGTGCCAGCAGCCTCTGGGACAGGAACACCGGGGAGCTGTTTTTT
>TRBJ2-2|.|.|TRBV7-9
CASSFLASNTGELFF
TGTGCCAGCAGCTTCCTAGCGAGTAACACCGGGGAGCTGTTTTTT
>TRBJ2-3|.|.|TRBV11-2
CASSRLVLSTDTQYF
TGTGCCAGCAGCCGACTAGTGCTTAGCACAGATACGCAGTATTTT
>TRBJ1-3|.|.|TRBV6-5
CASSYGRQDSGNTIYF
TGTGCCAGCAGTTACGGCAGACAAGACTCTGGAAACACCATATATTTT